Presented here are 4 T cell receptor beta chains from one specimen sequenced in a study of T cells in Graves' hyperthyroidism and ophthalmopathy (dated 2019 in TCRdb). Receptor libraries were prepared by multiplex PCR. The sequencer was an Illumina HiSeq 2000. The TCR beta CDR3 regions were amplified from the RNA transcripts. The TCR CDR3 was subjected to a first round of RT-PCR using the HTBI primer set and the Qiagen OneStep RT-PCR kit. TCRdb ran its own pipeline on the public reads, namely fastp trimming at Q25 and MiXCR clone calling, and kept in-frame beta chains. Duplicate CDR3 protein sequences are folded into a single record with the most common DNA and genes. Here the sample has 200,000 to 250,000 distinct CDR3 sequences; approximately 25% occur a single time. The ten largest clonotypes hold about 40% of the sample. Sequencing input: blood. The receptor source for this set is a woman aged 40 to 50 with Graves' ophthalmopathy.

This clonotype has ten or more counts. The chain recombines TRBV20-1 with TRBJ2-7; 7 positions match TRBD1. Trimming at V came to 2 bases and at J to 7 bases, leaving 8 bases not matched to a gene. The CDR3 is 13 residues long. Germline V gene data show CDR1 as DFQATT and CDR2 as SNEGSKA (reference sequence). CDR3 DNA sequence: TGCAGTGCTAGACCCGAGGGGGCAGGGGAGCAGTACTTC. Its translation is CSARPEGAGEQYF.

This clonotype was picked up many times. This chain joins TRBV28 and TRBJ2-3; a weak D match, TRBD2 (5 bases). The germline V gene encodes CDR1 MDHEN and CDR2 SYDVKM. The V gene lost 5 bases and the J gene lost 1 base, with 25 bases spanning the gap. The CDR3 spans 19 residues. CDR3 in amino acids: CASSLNTQGGWEGTDTQYF. CDR3 nucleotides: TGTGCCAGCAGTCTAAACACGCAAGGAGGCTGGGAAGGCACAGATACGCAGTATTTT.

This clonotype was found many times. The V and J genes are TRBV12-3 or TRBV12-4 and TRBJ1-4; TRBD1 is a possible D gene (5 bases). Trimming pared 3 bases from V and 6 bases from J, leaving 14 bases between. The CDR3 runs to 15 residues. The CDR3 nucleotides read TGTGCCAGCAGTTTTTCCTCCGGAGGGGATGAAAAACTGTTTTTT. Encoded protein: CASSFSSGGDEKLFF.

This rearrangement joins TRBV5-1 to TRBJ2-5, with 10 nucleotides matching TRBD2. The trim removed 5 bases at V and 5 bases at J, leaving 6 bases unmatched. This CDR3 has 14 amino acids. Per germline, CDR1 SGHRS and CDR2 YFSETQ. Here the CDR3 DNA reads TGCGCCAGCAGAGCGGGAGGGCCTAGCGAGACCCAGTACTTC. The encoded protein is CASRAGGPSETQYF.